The entry that follows covers one T cell receptor (beta chain) sequence. The data derive from a study of T-cell reconstitution after alpha-beta-depleted transplantation in children. The CDR3 has 17 residues. V lost 8 bases, J lost 6 bases, and 16 bases stayed unmatched. Germline loops: CDR1 SEHNR, CDR2 FQNEAQ (reference sequence). Unique molecular identifiers were incorporated into the prepared TCRbeta library. MiXCR, run by TCRdb on the PCR reads, gives a single entry per CDR3 protein. The sample contains some 280,000 distinct CDR3 sequences, over 8% of which appear only once. The input for sequencing was PBMCs from the stem cell graft donor, taken from the stem cell graft. This clonotype was obtained from a human donor who donated a stem cell graft to a child with SCID. The J gene is TRBJ2-1, the V gene TRBV7-9; 10 nucleotides agree with TRBD1. In DNA, the CDR3 is TGTGCCAGCGTCGGTGCGTTTCGGGACAGGGGTTTCAATGAGCAGTTCTTC. Translating it yields CASVGAFRDRGFNEQFF.